The 30 T cell receptor beta chains below all came from one sample that was sequenced in a study of cytomegalovirus exposure and HLA in healthy donors (TCRdb year 2017). The library was obtained by the immunoSEQ multiplex PCR assay. The multiplex PCR relied on a mix of 60 forward primers for TCR Vbeta segments and 13 reverse primers for TCR Jbeta segments. TCRdb stores this immuneACCESS table with in-frame sequences only. Part of the clones is absent; in the studies checked, under half of the shortfall reflects unresolved V genes, and no reason is known for the rest. This sample has under 150,000 clones in its table, and more than 75% of those were observed once. The biggest ten clones account for around 3% of the sample. What was sequenced was PBMCs. These receptors were obtained from a female donor in good health and CMV-seronegative.

The rearrangement joins TRBV5-8 to TRBJ2-7; perhaps TRBD2 as D (5 bases). Trimming cost V 5 bases and J 3 bases, with 12 bases left between them. Germline lookup yields CDR1 SGHTS and CDR2 YDEGEE. The CDR3 contains 13 residues. CDR3: CASRTIDYYEQYV. CDR3 coding DNA: TGTGCCAGCAGGACTATAGATTACTACGAGCAGTACGTC.

The J gene is TRBJ2-7, the V gene TRBV5-1; TRBD2 agrees at 13 bases. CDR1 and CDR2 (germline): SGHRS, YFSETQ. The J segment lost 5 bases and the V segment lost 3 bases, leaving 8 bases of the junction unmatched. The CDR3 covers 16 residues. CDR3 nucleotide sequence: TGCGCCAGCAGCTGGACTAGCGGGAGAACGGGGAACGAGCAGTACTTC. Its protein is CASSWTSGRTGNEQYF.

CDR3 region: CASSLGLAVYEQYF. For the CDR3, the DNA is TGTGCCAGCTCACTGGGACTAGCGGTCTACGAGCAGTACTTC. This chain connects TRBV18 to TRBJ2-7, with 11 positions matching TRBD2. This CDR3 comprises 14 residues. Germline CDR1 and CDR2: KGHSH and LQKENI. Trimming at V came to 4 bases and at J to 3 bases, leaving 2 bases not matched to a gene.

The chain uses TRBV5-1 and TRBJ2-7, with D tentatively TRBD2 (6 bases). V shed 1 base and J shed 3 bases, with 14 bases lying between them. Germline assignment: CDR1 SGHRS and CDR2 YFSETQ. The CDR3 consists of 15 residues. In DNA form, the CDR3 reads TGCGCCAGCAGCTTGTCGGCGGGGAAATTCTACGAGCAGTACTTC. It translates to CASSLSAGKFYEQYF.

This clone was observed once. The V and J genes are TRBV19 and TRBJ2-1; 9 bases map to TRBD2. Germline CDR1 reads LNHDA; CDR2 reads SQIVND (reference sequence). The CDR3 spans 15 residues. V lost 5 bases, J lost 6 bases, and 8 bases stayed unmatched. This CDR3 is CASSRLAGGSNEQFF. CDR3 DNA: TGTGCCAGTAGTCGGCTTGCGGGAGGGAGCAATGAGCAGTTCTTC.

The V and J genes are TRBV6-5 and TRBJ2-2; the D gene is possibly TRBD1 (5 bases). This CDR3 region has 14 residues. V was cut by 0 bases and J by 4 bases, with 6 bases left in between. Germline CDR1 and CDR2: MNHEY and SVGAGI. The CDR3 sequence: CASSYSRGTGELFF. CDR3 DNA: TGTGCCAGCAGTTACTCAAGGGGCACCGGGGAGCTGTTTTTT.

This chain links TRBV19 with TRBJ2-2; no reliable D call. Germline-derived CDR1 and CDR2 are LNHDA and SQIVND (reference sequence). The ends were cut back, 8 bases at V and 6 bases at J, with 7 bases in the middle. The CDR3 is 11 amino acids. CDR3 region: CASSVAGELFF. DNA for the CDR3: TGTGCCAGTTCTGTTGCCGGGGAGCTGTTTTTT.

This clone is a singleton in its sample. The chain joins TRBV27 to TRBJ2-7, with 7 bases identical to TRBD1. CDR3 length: 16 residues. After removal of 3 bases from V and 3 bases from J, the junction contained 11 bases not matched to a gene. Germline V lookup: CDR1 MNHEY, CDR2 SMNVEV (reference sequence). The CDR3 loop is CASSFFSGTAFYEQYF. The CDR3 coding sequence is TGTGCCAGCAGTTTTTTTTCCGGGACAGCTTTCTACGAGCAGTACTTC.

In DNA, the CDR3 is TGCGCCAGCAGCCAAGAACAGTTCAATGAGCAGTTCTTC. This translates into CASSQEQFNEQFF. The V and J genes are TRBV4-1 and TRBJ2-1; the D is unclear. Germline assignment: CDR1 MGHRA and CDR2 YSYEKL. Trimming left V 0 bases short and J 6 bases short, with 6 bases between. CDR3 length equals 13 residues.

Only a few counts were recorded for this clone. CDR3 sequence reads: CAISEPGNTEAFF. The CDR3 DNA is TGTGCCATCAGTGAACCCGGTAACACTGAAGCTTTCTTT. This sequence joins TRBV10-3 and TRBJ1-1; D is ambiguous. Between the trimmed V and J ends, which lost 3 bases and 2 bases, there was a span of 7 bases. The CDR3 extends over 13 amino acids. Germline CDR1 and CDR2: ENHRY and SYGVKD.

The chain combines TRBV1 with TRBJ1-4. TRBV1 is a pseudogene segment. CDR3 size: 20 residues. The CDR3 region is CTSSQDQLIGGDATNEKLFF. Here the CDR3 DNA reads TGCACCAGCAGCCAAGACCAACTCATCGGAGGGGACGCAACTAATGAAAAACTGTTTTTT.

The chain employs TRBV28 and TRBJ2-7; D possibly corresponds to TRBD2 (5 bases). Deletions cut 5 bases from V and 5 bases from J, with 22 bases between. Per germline, CDR1 MDHEN and CDR2 SYDVKM. CDR3 length equals 16 residues. CDR3 DNA: TGTGCCAGCAGTCACCCCCGGGATCCACCGAATAACGAGCAGTACTTC. As protein: CASSHPRDPPNNEQYF.

The chain recombines TRBV7-2 with TRBJ2-6; a weak D match, TRBD2 (6 bases). CDR3 length equals 18 residues. V lost 1 base and J lost 2, with 15 bases in between. Germline lookup yields CDR1 SGHTA and CDR2 FQGNSA. CDR3 residues: CASSLGGLGGTGANVLTF. The CDR3, as DNA: TGTGCCAGCAGCTTAGGAGGATTGGGAGGAACTGGGGCCAACGTCCTGACTTTC.

V is TRBV15 and J is TRBJ2-7; a weak D match, TRBD1 (5 bases). CDR3 length equals 15 residues. V lost 0 bases and J lost 5, with 14 bases in between. Germline V gives CDR1 LNHNV, CDR2 YYDKDF (reference sequence). Here the CDR3 DNA reads TGTGCCACCAGCAGAGAAGGGCAGGGATTCGACGAGCAGTACTTC. Its protein is CATSREGQGFDEQYF.

V gene TRBV6-1 combines with J gene TRBJ1-4; D is unclear. The germline V and J ends were trimmed by 7 bases and 7 bases, with 19 bases remaining between them. Germline assignment: CDR1 MNHNS and CDR2 SASEGT. The CDR3 has 15 residues. This chain's CDR3 is CASTSKEGRREKLFF. The CDR3 DNA is TGTGCCAGCACCTCTAAGGAGGGTAGGCGTGAAAAACTGTTTTTT.

The chain uses TRBV5-1 and TRBJ1-2, with 7 bases identical to TRBD1. Germline V gene data show CDR1 as SGHRS and CDR2 as YFSETQ. Trimming at V came to 5 bases and at J to 1 base, leaving 5 bases not matched to a gene. The CDR3 is made up of 14 amino acids. As DNA, the CDR3 is TGCGCCAGCAGTCCCGGACAGGTTAACTATGGCTACACCTTC. Its translation: CASSPGQVNYGYTF. Combining the CDR3 with reference TRBV5-1 and TRBJ1-2 gives the whole variable domain KAGVTQTPRYLIKTRGQQVTLSCSPISGHRSVSWYQQTPGQGLQFLFEYFSETQRNKGNFPGRFSGRQFSNSRSEMNVSTLELGDSALYLCASSPGQVNYGYTFGSGTRLTVV.

The rearrangement joins TRBV27 to TRBJ2-7; 9 bases line up with TRBD1. CDR1 is MNHEY and CDR2 is SMNVEV in the germline V gene (reference sequence). Trimming cost V 5 bases and J 3 bases; bases outside gene matches: 5. CDR3 length equals 14 residues. The CDR3 here is CASSQGTGNYEQYF. The DNA for the CDR3 is TGTGCCAGCAGTCAGGGGACAGGGAACTACGAGCAGTACTTC.

This chain uses TRBV9 with TRBJ1-1; D not resolved. Deletions cut 0 bases from V and 3 bases from J, with 6 bases between. Looked up from germline, CDR1 is SGDLS and CDR2 is YYNGEE. The CDR3 is 13 residues long. As DNA, the CDR3 is TGTGCCAGCAGCGTAGGGCGGTACACTGAAGCTTTCTTT. This translates into CASSVGRYTEAFF.

The chain recombines TRBV7-8 with TRBJ1-2, with D unresolved. V dropped 1 base and J dropped 4 bases, with 13 bases sitting between them. Germline CDR1 reads SGHVS; CDR2 reads FQNEAQ. This CDR3 has 15 amino acids. CDR3 sequence: CASSLGRRKGYGYTF. In nucleotides, the CDR3 is TGTGCCAGCAGCTTAGGACGCAGGAAAGGCTATGGCTACACCTTC.

V and J are TRBV25-1 and TRBJ2-1, with 8 bases that match TRBD1. CDR3 length: 13 amino acids. V shed 8 bases and J 9 bases; nucleotides not matched to a gene: 9. Germline V gene lookup returns CDR1 MGHDK and CDR2 SYGVNS. This CDR3 reads CASRTQGDAEQFF. The CDR3 DNA follows: TGTGCCAGCCGAACACAGGGGGACGCTGAGCAGTTCTTC.

The V call is TRBV27, the J call TRBJ2-2, with TRBD1 identical over 8 bases. The germline CDR1 and CDR2 sequences are MNHEY and SMNVEV (reference sequence). V trimming: 6 bases; J trimming: 5 bases; junction bases outside the gene matches: 2. The CDR3 covers 13 residues. CDR3 nucleotides: TGTGCCAGCAGCTGGACAGGGACCGGGGAGCTGTTTTTT. It yields the protein CASSWTGTGELFF.

The chain links TRBV11-3 to TRBJ2-2, with TRBD2 matching 7 bases. V was pared by 7 bases and J by 1 base, with 9 bases of the junction left unmatched. The CDR3 covers 16 residues. The germline gives CDR1 SGHNT, CDR2 YENEEA. This chain's CDR3 is CASTPRAGENTGELFF. The CDR3 bases are TGTGCCAGCACCCCTCGGGCGGGAGAGAACACCGGGGAGCTGTTTTTT. Complete variable domain (other parts from reference TRBV11-3 and TRBJ2-2): EAGVVQSPRYKIIEKKQPVAFWCNPISGHNTLYWYLQNLGQGPELLIRYENEEAVDDSQLPKDRFSAERLKGVDSTLKIQPAELGDSAVYLCASTPRAGENTGELFFGEGSRLTVL.

The V call is TRBV21-1, the J call TRBJ1-5; no check of the table's D call, TRBD1, against the DNA was made. TRBV21-1 is described as a pseudogene. There are 17 residues in the CDR3. The CDR3 coding sequence is TGTGCCAGCAGCAAGGGCAGTAATCGGATTAGCAATCAGCCCCAGCATTTT. This encodes CASSKGSNRISNQPQHF.

This chain joins TRBV5-1 and TRBJ1-5; TRBD1 matches at 7 bases. Trimming took 1 base from V and 6 from J; bases not matched to a gene: 7. Germline V gives CDR1 SGHRS, CDR2 YFSETQ. The CDR3 length is 15 residues. CDR3 amino acids: CASSLRGQPGQPQHF. Written as DNA, the CDR3 is TGCGCCAGCAGCTTGAGGGGACAGCCAGGTCAGCCCCAGCATTTT.

This clone has just a few counts. The J gene is TRBJ2-7, the V gene TRBV9; the D gene is possibly TRBD2 (5 bases). Trimming took 0 bases from V and 2 from J, leaving 12 bases between them. CDR1 and CDR2 (germline): SGDLS, YYNGEE. The CDR3 runs to 15 residues. The CDR3 sequence is CASSVVASPPYEQYF. Here the CDR3 DNA reads TGTGCCAGCAGCGTAGTAGCTAGCCCACCCTACGAGCAGTACTTC.

Only a few counts were recorded for this clone. The chain couples TRBV6-6 to TRBJ1-5, with 9 positions matching TRBD1. This CDR3 spans 15 amino acids. CDR1 and CDR2 (germline): MNHNY, SVGAGI (reference sequence). Trimming at V came to 8 bases and at J to 5 bases, leaving 10 bases not matched to a gene. In DNA, the CDR3 is TGTGCCAGCGTGCAGGGACAGGGAAATTATCAGCCCCAGCATTTT. Its protein product is CASVQGQGNYQPQHF.

In the case of this clone: Other nucleotide sequences from this sample produce the same CDR3. The chain couples TRBV7-2 to TRBJ2-1; D gene unclear. Per the germline V gene, CDR1 is SGHTA and CDR2 is FQGNSA. The CDR3 totals 15 residues. V was shortened by 0 bases and J by 0 bases, with 6 bases between the two germline ends. CDR3 residues: CASSLASSSYNEQFF. In DNA form, the CDR3 reads TGTGCCAGCAGCTTAGCTTCCAGCTCCTACAATGAGCAGTTCTTC.

The chain has TRBV30 and TRBJ1-4, with D unresolved. The V end lost 8 bases, the J end lost 10 bases, and 11 bases lay between the germline ends. Germline CDR1 reads GTSNPN; CDR2 reads SVGIG (reference sequence). This CDR3 region has 10 residues. The CDR3 nucleotides read TGTGCCCAATATTACGGAAAACTGTTTTTT. It encodes CAQYYGKLFF.

V gene TRBV7-2 combines with J gene TRBJ2-7; 7 positions agree with TRBD1. With 5 bases clipped from V and 2 bases from J, the junction kept 9 bases outside the gene matches. The CDR3 covers 15 residues. Germline lookup yields CDR1 SGHTA and CDR2 FQGNSA. The DNA of the CDR3 is TGTGCCAGCAGCGTAACCGGGACAGACCCCTACGAGCAGTACTTC. Encoded protein: CASSVTGTDPYEQYF.

The chain joins TRBV5-8 to TRBJ1-2; 7 bases fit TRBD1. Germline V CDR1 and CDR2: SGHTS, YDEGEE. The CDR3 is made up of 14 amino acids. V gave up 4 bases and J gave up 6 bases; unmatched junction bases: 9. The CDR3 protein is CASSPSTGVHGYTF. For the CDR3, the DNA is TGTGCCAGCAGCCCAAGTACAGGGGTTCATGGCTACACCTTC.